These T cell receptor beta chains were read from a single sample in a study of T cell responses to AZD1222 COVID-19 vaccine. Data came from immunoSEQ multiplex PCR; TCRdb stores just in-frame clones and leaves some out. The sample contains approximately 170,000 clones, approximately 90% of which appear only once. The source was peripheral blood, collected 28 days after the second AZD1222 dose. These receptors were collected from an adult who received the AZD1222 COVID-19 vaccine. The CDR3 runs from the conserved cysteine through the conserved F or W.

V gene: TRBV5-6; J gene: TRBJ1-4; CDR3 protein: CASSFASNEKLFF
V gene: TRBV30; J gene: TRBJ1-6; CDR3 protein: CAWSVGQGKPPLHF
V gene: TRBV9; J gene: TRBJ2-7; CDR3 protein: CASSGSTGRSAGGQYF
V gene: TRBV5-1; J gene: TRBJ1-1; CDR3 protein: CASSETGGDGTEAFF
V gene: TRBV9; J gene: TRBJ2-7; CDR3 protein: CASSVGRGLSEQYF
V gene: TRBV3-1/TRBV3-2; J gene: TRBJ2-7; CDR3 protein: CASSHDGREQYF
V gene: TRBV7-2; J gene: TRBJ2-7; CDR3 protein: CASSQRPRTSYEQYF
V gene: TRBV9; J gene: TRBJ1-1; CDR3 protein: CASSAQGQGDTEAFF
V gene: TRBV3-1/TRBV3-2; J gene: TRBJ1-1; CDR3 protein: CASSQDPGTGAFF
V gene: TRBV13; J gene: TRBJ1-1; CDR3 protein: CASSLKRKFGGENTEAFF
V gene: TRBV4-1; J gene: TRBJ1-1; CDR3 protein: CASSQGLRWGDEGTEAFF
V gene: TRBV7-9; J gene: TRBJ1-2; CDR3 protein: CASSNARNDRGYGYTF
V gene: TRBV7-8; J gene: TRBJ2-7; CDR3 protein: CASSRSGGISYEQYF
V gene: TRBV5-1; J gene: TRBJ1-2; CDR3 protein: CASSSEVGAYGYTF
V gene: TRBV9; J gene: TRBJ2-2; CDR3 protein: CASSVQTGGNTGELFF
V gene: TRBV6-2/TRBV6-3; J gene: TRBJ2-6; CDR3 protein: CASSLLRISGANVLTF
V gene: TRBV19; J gene: TRBJ1-4; CDR3 protein: CASKDRGGEKLFF
V gene: TRBV19; J gene: TRBJ1-1; CDR3 protein: CASTFGGPTEAFF
V gene: TRBV7-9; J gene: TRBJ1-1; CDR3 protein: CASNAQGPNTEAFF
V gene: TRBV7-8; J gene: TRBJ2-7; CDR3 protein: CASSFSGGALEQYF
V gene: TRBV25-1; J gene: TRBJ2-2; CDR3 protein: CASSEYAGGNTGELFF
V gene: TRBV2; J gene: TRBJ1-5; CDR3 protein: CASERGSWTGDNQPQHF